Listed below are T cell receptor beta chains from one sample, sequenced in a study of PD-1 blockade in classical Hodgkin lymphoma. This table comes from immunoSEQ multiplex PCR, and its TCRdb copy is limited to in-frame clones, with some not included. The sample has over 9,000 clones, approximately 81% seen once. The source was CD8+ T cells from blood, collected at baseline. The receptors shown here come from a human donor with classical Hodgkin lymphoma. CDR3s include the opening cysteine and the closing phenylalanine or tryptophan. Fields, in order: clone size, V gene, D gene, J gene, CDR3 DNA, CDR3 protein. The D gene is left open where the match is weak. Where a row states a size, it is once, few, many or the class of an expanded clone; other rows omit it.

-	TRBV7-6	-	TRBJ1-4	TGTGCCAGCAGCCCTGACCAGGGCGTAGAAAAACTGTTTTTT	CASSPDQGVEKLFF
-	TRBV4-2	-	TRBJ2-7	TGTGCCAGCAGCCAAGAATATTCGGTCGTAATGGGTACGCACTTC	CASSQEYSVVMGTHF
-	TRBV7-9	-	TRBJ2-1	TGTGCCAGCAGCCCCCCGACAGACAATGAGCAGTTCTTC	CASSPPTDNEQFF
few	TRBV29-1	-	TRBJ2-2	TGCAGCGTCCTGGGCGCCGGGGAGCTGTTTTTT	CSVLGAGELFF
-	TRBV5-1	TRBD2	TRBJ2-7	TGCGCCAGCAGGGACGGGAGGGATCGAATCCACGAGCAGTACTTC	CASRDGRDRIHEQYF
-	TRBV4-1	TRBD2	TRBJ2-2	TGCGCCAGCAGCCTTCCTAGCGGGAGGGAGAACACCGGGGAGCTGTTTTTT	CASSLPSGRENTGELFF
-	TRBV7-9	-	TRBJ2-5	TGTGCCAGCAGTACTACAAAGGGGTTCCAAGAGACCCAGTACTTC	CASSTTKGFQETQYF
-	TRBV19	-	TRBJ1-2	TGTGCCAGTAGTATAGATGGCTATGGCTACACCTTC	CASSIDGYGYTF
-	TRBV19	-	TRBJ1-5	TGTGCCAGTAGTTCCCACTTGCATCAGCCCCAGCATTTT	CASSSHLHQPQHF
-	TRBV4-1	TRBD2	TRBJ2-5	TGCGCCAGCAGCCGCTTAAGCGGGATAGGAGAGACCCAGTACTTC	CASSRLSGIGETQYF
-	TRBV5-8	-	TRBJ1-2	TGTGCCAGCAGCCCCAGACAGGCTAGAGGCACCTTC	CASSPRQARGTF
-	TRBV2	-	TRBJ2-6	TGTGCCAGCAGCTTAGGACAGAGCTTCTCTGGGGCCAACGTCCTGACTTTC	CASSLGQSFSGANVLTF
-	TRBV11-2	-	TRBJ2-2	TGTGCCAGCAGCTTAGGATGGCTGGGGGAGAACACCGGGGAGCTGTTTTTT	CASSLGWLGENTGELFF
-	TRBV4-1	-	TRBJ2-7	TGCGCCAGCAGCCAAGATGTCCCAGGGATGAACGAGCAGTACTTC	CASSQDVPGMNEQYF
-	TRBV4-1	-	TRBJ2-3	TGCGCCAGCAGCCAAGAGGGGGGCGGGTTGCAAATAGATACGCAGTATTTT	CASSQEGGGLQIDTQYF
once	TRBV7-9	-	TRBJ2-7	TGTGCCAGCAGTTCCGTAACAGTCGAGCAGTACTTC	CASSSVTVEQYF
-	TRBV9	TRBD2	TRBJ2-1	TGTGCCAGCAGCGAGGGAGGGGCGAGCGGAGCGGTGTACAATGAGCAGTTCTTC	CASSEGGASGAVYNEQFF